This T cell receptor (beta chain) was obtained from a study of PD-1 blockade in classical Hodgkin lymphoma. Study-wide findings and caveats: As was reported, newly diagnosed patients showed lower baseline TCR diversity than healthy donors did. CD4+ TCR diversity rose significantly by C4D1, and CD8+ TCR diversity did not.

The CDR3 consists of 16 residues. Germline loops: CDR1 MGHRA, CDR2 YSYEKL. V gave up 5 bases and J gave up 3 bases; unmatched junction bases: 9. Every one of the patients relapsed after autologous stem cell transplantation (brentuximab vedotin exposure was variable). The method was immunoSEQ multiplex PCR; TCRdb's version includes in-frame clones alone and lacks a portion of them. The table shows about 98,000 clones, with 81% occurring only once. A remark on this clone: Its antigen is not identified.

This sequence originates from a human donor with classical Hodgkin lymphoma. Sequenced material: peripheral blood mononuclear cells (PBMCs), taken before the second cycle of nivolumab. The chain carries TRBV4-1 and TRBJ2-7; 11 nucleotides match TRBD2. CDR3: CASSSSGRTPYYEQYF. The CDR3 coding sequence is TGCGCCAGCAGCTCTAGCGGGAGGACCCCCTACTACGAGCAGTACTTC.